The sample holds a few counts of the clone carrying this TCR beta chain. The data belong to a study of early T cells in non-severe SARS-CoV-2 infection. TCRdb itself ran the 5' RACE reads through MiXCR, one entry per CDR3 protein. The data contain 55,000 to 80,000 distinct CDR3 sequences, 12% of them singletons. V shed 5 bases and J shed 6 bases, with 14 bases lying between them. The CDR3 spans 13 residues. CDR1 is LNHNV and CDR2 is YYDKDF in the germline V gene (reference sequence). The specimen was whole blood. The chain employs TRBV15 and TRBJ2-7; D may be TRBD2 (6 bases). This TCR derives from an adult who was a healthcare worker with PCR-confirmed SARS-CoV-2 infection or an uninfected control (not recorded which). The CDR3 DNA reads as TGTGCCACCAGCCCGCGCCCGGGACTCGAGCAGTACTTC. Amino acids: CATSPRPGLEQYF.